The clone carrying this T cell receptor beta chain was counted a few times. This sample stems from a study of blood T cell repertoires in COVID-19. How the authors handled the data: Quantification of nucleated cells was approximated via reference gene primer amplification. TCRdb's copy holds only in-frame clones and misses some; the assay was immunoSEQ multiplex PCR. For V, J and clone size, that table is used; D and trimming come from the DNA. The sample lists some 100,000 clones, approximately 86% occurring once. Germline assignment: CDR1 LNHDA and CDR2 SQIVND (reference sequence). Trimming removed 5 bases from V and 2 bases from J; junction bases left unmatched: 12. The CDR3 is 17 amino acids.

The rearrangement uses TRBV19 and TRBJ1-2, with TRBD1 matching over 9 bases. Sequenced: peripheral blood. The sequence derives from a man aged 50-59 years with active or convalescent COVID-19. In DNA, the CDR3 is TGTGCCAGTAGTGCCGACAGGGACAGGGACCTCAACTATGGCTACACCTTC. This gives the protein CASSADRDRDLNYGYTF.